This entry describes one T cell receptor beta chain. This record belongs to a study of shared T cell receptors in the human thymus. Trimming left V 0 bases short and J 3 bases short, with 19 bases between. In germline, CDR1 is LGHNA, CDR2 YSLEER. The CDR3 length is 18 residues. Profiled with immunoSEQ multiplex PCR; TCRdb holds only in-frame clones, not every one. Of about 500,000 clones listed, 78% are singletons. These same records also appear under a second study, on human thymus T cells. This second report adds: Reports from related research described highly overlapping thymic repertoires among unrelated individuals.

This TCR came from a boy under three years old with a congenital heart defect. Material: thymocytes. The chain recombines TRBV4-3 with TRBJ2-3; possibly TRBD2 for D (6 bases). DNA of the CDR3: TGCGCCAGCAGCCAAGAACTCTTTTCGACTAGTTGGACAGATACGCAGTATTTT. It encodes CASSQELFSTSWTDTQYF.